A selection of T cell receptor beta chains follows, all from one sample in a study of T-cell reconstitution after alpha-beta-depleted transplantation in children. TCRdb reprocessed the PCR reads with MiXCR, giving one entry per CDR3 protein. Among fewer than 550,000 distinct CDR3 sequences listed, approximately 10% were seen once. The sequences come from PBMCs, mostly from graft donor cells, collected 180 days after TCRalphabeta/CD19-depleted stem cell transplant. The receptors were gathered from a female patient between 2 and 15 years old who had a stem cell transplant for aplastic anemia, so the T cells may come from the graft donor. CDR3s include the opening cysteine and the closing phenylalanine or tryptophan. Each record gives: clone size, D gene, J gene, V gene, CDR3 DNA, CDR3 protein. A D gene is named only where the DNA matches it firmly. A clone size is listed for some rows: how often the clone was seen (once, few, many), or a class if it is expanded.

clone_size: many; d_call: NA; j_call: TRBJ2-1; v_call: TRBV5-1; cdr3_nt: TGCGCCAGCAGCTTGGGCGGGAACTCCTACAATGAGCAGTTCTTC; cdr3_aa: CASSLGGNSYNEQFF
clone_size: many; d_call: TRBD1; j_call: TRBJ2-7; v_call: TRBV7-2; cdr3_nt: TGTGCCAGCAGCTTAACCGGGACAGGAACCTACGAGCAGTACTTC; cdr3_aa: CASSLTGTGTYEQYF
clone_size: NA; d_call: NA; j_call: TRBJ2-1; v_call: TRBV20-1; cdr3_nt: TGCAGTGCTAGGGCCCCTATGGGGGGCAATGAGCAGTTCTTC; cdr3_aa: CSARAPMGGNEQFF
clone_size: few; d_call: NA; j_call: TRBJ1-3; v_call: TRBV24-1; cdr3_nt: TGTGCCACCAGTGATTTACCTGGGACTGGAAACACCATATATTTT; cdr3_aa: CATSDLPGTGNTIYF
clone_size: few; d_call: NA; j_call: TRBJ2-4; v_call: TRBV15; cdr3_nt: TGTGCCACCAGCAGAGGGGGGTTCAACATTCAGTACTTC; cdr3_aa: CATSRGGFNIQYF
clone_size: many; d_call: TRBD1; j_call: TRBJ1-5; v_call: TRBV10-3; cdr3_nt: TGTGCCATCAGTGAGTCTCGGTACAGGGGCGGTCAGCCCCAGCATTTT; cdr3_aa: CAISESRYRGGQPQHF
clone_size: few; d_call: NA; j_call: TRBJ2-2; v_call: TRBV12-3/TRBV12-4; cdr3_nt: TGTGCCAGCAGTTTAGTTTACAGGTCGGACACCGGGGAGCTGTTTTTT; cdr3_aa: CASSLVYRSDTGELFF
clone_size: many; d_call: NA; j_call: TRBJ2-1; v_call: TRBV20-1; cdr3_nt: TGCAGTGCTAGACCCGTCCGGGGGAATGAGCAGTTCTTC; cdr3_aa: CSARPVRGNEQFF
clone_size: few; d_call: NA; j_call: TRBJ2-5; v_call: TRBV20-1; cdr3_nt: TGCAGTGTTACGCGTAACCAAGAGACCCAGTACTTC; cdr3_aa: CSVTRNQETQYF
clone_size: NA; d_call: NA; j_call: TRBJ2-5; v_call: TRBV6-2/TRBV6-3; cdr3_nt: TGTGCCAGCAGTTACCTTGACCCAAGGAAAGAGACCCAGTACTTC; cdr3_aa: CASSYLDPRKETQYF
clone_size: NA; d_call: TRBD1; j_call: TRBJ1-5; v_call: TRBV12-3/TRBV12-4; cdr3_nt: TGTGCCAGCAGTTCCGTACGGACAGGACTGAGCAATCAGCCCCAGCATTTT; cdr3_aa: CASSSVRTGLSNQPQHF
clone_size: NA; d_call: NA; j_call: TRBJ2-3; v_call: TRBV30; cdr3_nt: TGTGCCTGGGGAGAGACAGATACGCAGTATTTT; cdr3_aa: CAWGETDTQYF
clone_size: NA; d_call: NA; j_call: TRBJ1-2; v_call: TRBV25-1; cdr3_nt: TGTGCCAGCAGTGAAATCTTGCCGGGGGGAGGCTACACCTTC; cdr3_aa: CASSEILPGGGYTF
clone_size: once; d_call: TRBD1; j_call: TRBJ1-1; v_call: TRBV18; cdr3_nt: TGTGCCAGCTCACTTCAACTTATCCCGGACCAGGGGGGGGGCACTGAAGCTTTCTTT; cdr3_aa: CASSLQLIPDQGGGTEAFF
clone_size: many; d_call: TRBD1; j_call: TRBJ1-2; v_call: TRBV11-2; cdr3_nt: TGTGCCAGCAGCATTAAACCCACCGGGACAGATGAAGGCTACACCTTC; cdr3_aa: CASSIKPTGTDEGYTF
clone_size: NA; d_call: TRBD1; j_call: TRBJ2-7; v_call: TRBV12-3/TRBV12-4; cdr3_nt: TGTGCCAGCAGTTGGGGACAGTTCTACGAGCAGTACTTC; cdr3_aa: CASSWGQFYEQYF
clone_size: NA; d_call: NA; j_call: TRBJ2-2; v_call: TRBV7-6; cdr3_nt: TGTGCCAGCAGCTTAGCGGGTCAGGGAGGAGTCGCCGGGGAGCTGTTTTTT; cdr3_aa: CASSLAGQGGVAGELFF
clone_size: few; d_call: NA; j_call: TRBJ2-7; v_call: TRBV29-1; cdr3_nt: TGCAGCGTTGAAGGGTCAGGGCCAGCGTCCTACGAGCAGTACTTC; cdr3_aa: CSVEGSGPASYEQYF
clone_size: many; d_call: NA; j_call: TRBJ2-3; v_call: TRBV12-3/TRBV12-4; cdr3_nt: TGTGCCAGCAGTACCCGGGGTCGGGACGTAGATACGCAGTATTTT; cdr3_aa: CASSTRGRDVDTQYF
clone_size: few; d_call: TRBD2; j_call: TRBJ2-7; v_call: TRBV4-2; cdr3_nt: TGTGCCAGCAGCCAAGCCCAGGGACTAGCGGGATTATACGAGCAGTACTTC; cdr3_aa: CASSQAQGLAGLYEQYF
clone_size: few; d_call: NA; j_call: TRBJ1-1; v_call: TRBV5-1; cdr3_nt: TGCGCCAGCAGCAGACCCGGGGGGAACACTGAAGCTTTCTTT; cdr3_aa: CASSRPGGNTEAFF
clone_size: many; d_call: TRBD2; j_call: TRBJ2-7; v_call: TRBV28; cdr3_nt: TGTGCCAGCAGCCGGGCGCGGGAGGGCTACGAGCAGTACTTC; cdr3_aa: CASSRAREGYEQYF
clone_size: many; d_call: TRBD1; j_call: TRBJ1-2; v_call: TRBV29-1; cdr3_nt: TGCAGCACCGGGACAGGCAACTATGGCTACACCTTC; cdr3_aa: CSTGTGNYGYTF
clone_size: few; d_call: NA; j_call: TRBJ1-4; v_call: TRBV29-1; cdr3_nt: TGCAGCGTTGAAGTACTCTTTTCGAGGGAACTGTTTTTT; cdr3_aa: CSVEVLFSRELFF
clone_size: NA; d_call: NA; j_call: TRBJ1-6; v_call: TRBV7-8; cdr3_nt: TGTGCCAGCAGCCCCCCTGTCTACAATAATTCACCCCTCCACTTT; cdr3_aa: CASSPPVYNNSPLHF
clone_size: NA; d_call: NA; j_call: TRBJ2-7; v_call: TRBV29-1; cdr3_nt: TGCAGCGTTGAAGATTTGGTTCCGACACCCGAGCAGTACTTC; cdr3_aa: CSVEDLVPTPEQYF
clone_size: NA; d_call: NA; j_call: TRBJ2-7; v_call: TRBV3-1; cdr3_nt: TGTGCCAGCAGCCAAGATCCCAACGGCTCCTACGAGCAGTACTTC; cdr3_aa: CASSQDPNGSYEQYF
clone_size: few; d_call: TRBD1; j_call: TRBJ1-2; v_call: TRBV10-3; cdr3_nt: TGTGCCATCAGCGGGACAGGGCGTAACTATGGCTACACCTTC; cdr3_aa: CAISGTGRNYGYTF
clone_size: few; d_call: TRBD2; j_call: TRBJ2-1; v_call: TRBV11-3; cdr3_nt: TGTGCCAGCAGCTTAGAAACGGTAGCGGGGTACAATGAGCAGTTCTTC; cdr3_aa: CASSLETVAGYNEQFF
clone_size: NA; d_call: NA; j_call: TRBJ2-5; v_call: TRBV5-1; cdr3_nt: TGCGCCAGCAGCCCAGGCGGAGGAGTGGAGACCCAGTACTTC; cdr3_aa: CASSPGGGVETQYF
clone_size: NA; d_call: TRBD1; j_call: TRBJ1-6; v_call: TRBV12-3/TRBV12-4; cdr3_nt: TGTGCCAGCAGACAGGGGGCCAGCTCCTATAATTCACCCCTCCACTTT; cdr3_aa: CASRQGASSYNSPLHF
clone_size: few; d_call: TRBD2; j_call: TRBJ2-3; v_call: TRBV20-1; cdr3_nt: TGCAGTGCTAGTCTAGCGGGAGTAGAGACGCAGTATTTT; cdr3_aa: CSASLAGVETQYF
clone_size: NA; d_call: NA; j_call: TRBJ2-6; v_call: TRBV15; cdr3_nt: TGTGCCACCAGCAGAGGTGGGGGCGAGTTCTCTGGGGCCAACGGCCTGACTTTC; cdr3_aa: CATSRGGGEFSGANGLTF
clone_size: many; d_call: NA; j_call: TRBJ1-6; v_call: TRBV2; cdr3_nt: TGTGCCAGCAGTGACCAGGGAAATAATTCACCCCTCCACTTT; cdr3_aa: CASSDQGNNSPLHF
clone_size: few; d_call: NA; j_call: TRBJ2-2; v_call: TRBV20-1; cdr3_nt: TGCAGTGCTATCCTCGCCGGGGAGCTGTTTTTT; cdr3_aa: CSAILAGELFF
clone_size: NA; d_call: NA; j_call: TRBJ1-5; v_call: TRBV28; cdr3_nt: TGTGCCAGCAGTTTCAGGGGAGTAAGCAATCAGCCCCAGCATTTT; cdr3_aa: CASSFRGVSNQPQHF
clone_size: few; d_call: TRBD1; j_call: TRBJ1-5; v_call: TRBV12-3/TRBV12-4; cdr3_nt: TGTGCCAGCAGTTTGGACAGGGCTACCAATCAGCCCCAGCATTTT; cdr3_aa: CASSLDRATNQPQHF
clone_size: NA; d_call: NA; j_call: TRBJ1-6; v_call: TRBV15; cdr3_nt: TGTGCCACCAGCAGAAGCAGATATACAGGGAGCTCCTATAATTCACCCCTCCACTTT; cdr3_aa: CATSRSRYTGSSYNSPLHF
clone_size: many; d_call: TRBD1; j_call: TRBJ2-1; v_call: TRBV15; cdr3_nt: TGTGCCACCAGCAGAGATAGGGACAGGGGTATTTTGTTCTTC; cdr3_aa: CATSRDRDRGILFF
clone_size: NA; d_call: TRBD2; j_call: TRBJ2-1; v_call: TRBV20-1; cdr3_nt: TGCAGTGCTACCGGGACTAGCGGGAACTCCTACAATGAGCAGTTCTTC; cdr3_aa: CSATGTSGNSYNEQFF
clone_size: NA; d_call: TRBD2; j_call: TRBJ2-1; v_call: TRBV7-6; cdr3_nt: TGTGCCAGCAGCCCAAGGGTCGGGGGGTTGAACAATGAGCAGTTCTTC; cdr3_aa: CASSPRVGGLNNEQFF